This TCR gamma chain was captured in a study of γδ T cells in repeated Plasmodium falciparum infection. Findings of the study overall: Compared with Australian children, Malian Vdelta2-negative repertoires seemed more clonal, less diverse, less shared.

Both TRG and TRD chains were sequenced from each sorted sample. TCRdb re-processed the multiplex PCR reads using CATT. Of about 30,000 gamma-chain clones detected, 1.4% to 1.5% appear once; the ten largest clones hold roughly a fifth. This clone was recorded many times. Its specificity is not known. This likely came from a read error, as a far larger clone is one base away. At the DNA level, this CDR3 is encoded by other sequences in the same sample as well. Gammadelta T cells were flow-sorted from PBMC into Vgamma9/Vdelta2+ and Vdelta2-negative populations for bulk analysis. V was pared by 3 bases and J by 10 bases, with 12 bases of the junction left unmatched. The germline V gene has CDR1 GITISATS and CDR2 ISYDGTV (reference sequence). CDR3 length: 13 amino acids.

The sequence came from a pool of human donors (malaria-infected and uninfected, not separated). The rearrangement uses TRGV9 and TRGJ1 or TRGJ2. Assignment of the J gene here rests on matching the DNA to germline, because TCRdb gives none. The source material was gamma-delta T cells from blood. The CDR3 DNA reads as TGTGCCTTGTGGGAGCCTATCGGGAACAAGAAACTCTTT. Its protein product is CALWEPIGNKKLF.